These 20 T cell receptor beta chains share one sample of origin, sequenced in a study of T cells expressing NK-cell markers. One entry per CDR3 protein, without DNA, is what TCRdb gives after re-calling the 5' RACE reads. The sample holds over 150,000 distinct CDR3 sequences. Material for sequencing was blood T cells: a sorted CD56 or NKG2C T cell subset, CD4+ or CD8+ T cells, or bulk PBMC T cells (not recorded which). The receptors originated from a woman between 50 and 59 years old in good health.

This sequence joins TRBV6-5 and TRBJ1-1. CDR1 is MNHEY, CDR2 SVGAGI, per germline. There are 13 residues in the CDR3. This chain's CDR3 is CASILGGGTEAFF.

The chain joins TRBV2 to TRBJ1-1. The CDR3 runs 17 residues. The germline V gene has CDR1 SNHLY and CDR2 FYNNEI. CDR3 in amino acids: CASSGQSRLGWDTEAFF.

The chain's CDR3 is CASSELAPSTDTQYF. V is TRBV25-1 and J is TRBJ2-3; TCRdb names TRBD1, which stays unverified in the absence of DNA. The CDR3 has 15 amino acids. Germline V gene data show CDR1 as MGHDK and CDR2 as SYGVNS.

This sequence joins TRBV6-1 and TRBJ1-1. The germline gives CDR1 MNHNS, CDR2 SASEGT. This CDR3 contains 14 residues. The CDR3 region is CAILDQRMNTEAFF.

CDR3 sequence reads: CAIHSGRAADTQYF. The chain is built from TRBV7-8 and TRBJ2-3; TCRdb reports TRBD2, a call that lacks DNA to check it against. The CDR3 length is 14 residues. Per the germline V gene, CDR1 is SGHVS and CDR2 is FQNEAQ.

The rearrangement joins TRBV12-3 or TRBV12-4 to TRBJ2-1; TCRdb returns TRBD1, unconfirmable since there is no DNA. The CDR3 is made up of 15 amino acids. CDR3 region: CASSRLGGRYNEQFF.

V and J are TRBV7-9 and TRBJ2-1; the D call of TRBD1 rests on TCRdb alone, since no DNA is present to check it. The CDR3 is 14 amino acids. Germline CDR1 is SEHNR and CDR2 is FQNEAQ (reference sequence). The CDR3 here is CASSFAPTGGEQFF. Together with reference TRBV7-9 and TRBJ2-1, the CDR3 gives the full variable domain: DTGVSQNPRHKITKRGQNVTFRCDPISEHNRLYWYRQTLGQGPEFLTYFQNEAQLEKSRLLSDRFSAERPKGSFSTLEIQRTEQGDSAMYLCASSFAPTGGEQFFGPGTRLTVL.

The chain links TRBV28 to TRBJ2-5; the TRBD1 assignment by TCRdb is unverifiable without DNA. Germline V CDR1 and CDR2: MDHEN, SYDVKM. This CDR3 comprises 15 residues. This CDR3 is CASSLGQILKETQYF.

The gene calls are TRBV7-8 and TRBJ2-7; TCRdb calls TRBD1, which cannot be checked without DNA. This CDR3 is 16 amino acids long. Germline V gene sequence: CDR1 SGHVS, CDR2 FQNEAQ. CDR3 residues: CASSVTQGQGAHEQYF.

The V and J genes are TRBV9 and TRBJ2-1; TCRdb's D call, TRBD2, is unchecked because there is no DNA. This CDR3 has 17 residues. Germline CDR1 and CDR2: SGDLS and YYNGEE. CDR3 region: CASSAGSGRLRTNEQFF.

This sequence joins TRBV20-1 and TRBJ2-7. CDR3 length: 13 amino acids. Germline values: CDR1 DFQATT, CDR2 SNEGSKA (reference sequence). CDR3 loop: CSAREVITYEQYF.

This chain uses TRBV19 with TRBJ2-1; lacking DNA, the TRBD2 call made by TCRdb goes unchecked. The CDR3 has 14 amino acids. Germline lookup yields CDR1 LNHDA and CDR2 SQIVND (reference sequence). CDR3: CASSMGEGYNEQFF. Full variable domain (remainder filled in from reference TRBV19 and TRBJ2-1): DGGITQSPKYLFRKEGQNVTLSCEQNLNHDAMYWYRQDPGQGLRLIYYSQIVNDFQKGDIAEGYSVSREKKESFPLTVTSAQKNPTAFYLCASSMGEGYNEQFFGPGTRLTVL.

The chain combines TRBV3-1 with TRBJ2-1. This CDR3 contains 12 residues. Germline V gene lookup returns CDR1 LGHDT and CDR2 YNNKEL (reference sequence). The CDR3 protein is CASSQESGEQFF.

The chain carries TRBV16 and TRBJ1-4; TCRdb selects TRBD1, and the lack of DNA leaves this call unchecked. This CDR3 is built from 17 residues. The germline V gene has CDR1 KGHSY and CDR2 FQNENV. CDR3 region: CASSQTADRRTNEKLFF.

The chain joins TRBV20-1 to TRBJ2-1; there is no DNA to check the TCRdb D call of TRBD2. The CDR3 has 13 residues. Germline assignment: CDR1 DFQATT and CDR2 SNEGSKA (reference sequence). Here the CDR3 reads CSARGVWENEQFF.

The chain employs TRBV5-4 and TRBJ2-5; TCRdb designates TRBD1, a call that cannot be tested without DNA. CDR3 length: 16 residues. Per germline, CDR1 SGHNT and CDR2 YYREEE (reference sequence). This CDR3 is CASSLENGGIGETQYF. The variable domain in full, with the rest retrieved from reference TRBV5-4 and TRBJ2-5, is ETGVTQSPTHLIKTRGQQVTLRCSSQSGHNTVSWYQQALGQGPQFIFQYYREEENGRGNFPPRFSGLQFPNYSSELNVNALELDDSALYLCASSLENGGIGETQYFGPGTRLLVL.

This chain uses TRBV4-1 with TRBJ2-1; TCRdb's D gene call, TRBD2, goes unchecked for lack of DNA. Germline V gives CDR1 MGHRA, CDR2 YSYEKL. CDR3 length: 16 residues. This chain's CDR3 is CASSQGLGTSYNEQFF.

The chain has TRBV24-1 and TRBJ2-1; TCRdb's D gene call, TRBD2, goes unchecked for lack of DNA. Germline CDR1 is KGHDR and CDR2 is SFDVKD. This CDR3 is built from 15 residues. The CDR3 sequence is CATSDPPEGPNEQFF.

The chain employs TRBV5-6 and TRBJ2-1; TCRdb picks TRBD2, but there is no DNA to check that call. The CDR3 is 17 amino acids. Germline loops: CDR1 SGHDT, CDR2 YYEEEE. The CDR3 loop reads CASGAFWMEDTYNEQFF.

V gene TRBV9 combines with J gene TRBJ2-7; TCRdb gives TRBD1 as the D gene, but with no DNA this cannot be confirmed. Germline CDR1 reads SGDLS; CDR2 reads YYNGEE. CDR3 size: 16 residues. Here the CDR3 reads CASSVAQFAGRDEQYF.